Listed here is a single T cell receptor beta chain. Its recognized antigen is unknown. Per-base quality was not reported, and no clone a single base away is much larger than it. In the prospective study, participants were roughly 18 to 90 years old, resided in about two dozen geographic areas of the United States, and were enrolled through a virtual design. To assign participants to cohorts, the prospective study relied on clinical history that participants themselves reported in a screening survey and a study questionnaire. In the prospective study, mobile phlebotomists collected whole blood, serum and a nasopharyngeal or oropharyngeal swab from each participant. Prospective study participants could optionally give additional blood draws and questionnaires over an approximately two-month period. Blood samples from the prospective study were shipped frozen or at room temperature prior to DNA extraction.

This sample is drawn from a study of blood T cell repertoires in COVID-19 (TCRdb year 2020). Looking at the study overall: Recovered participants in ImmuneRACE Cohort 3 were defined as having two consecutive negative NP/OP PCR tests, clearance from a healthcare professional, or resolution of symptoms. The samples were drawn from the first 160 participants of the ongoing ImmuneRACE study and from 950 to 1,500 subjects provided by 6 global collaborators. Where available, HLA class I and class II types were taken from metadata supplied by the sample provider and were not determined by assay-based typing. Collaborator samples came from the United States, Italy and Spain and covered acute and convalescent phases of COVID-19. The material from the prospective study consisted of cDNA or gDNA derived from T cells, B-cell-depleted T cells, or PBMCs. The dataset comprised deeply sampled blood TCRbeta repertoires from subjects exposed to, actively infected with, or recovered from COVID-19. A freely available public database, intended as a resource for researchers studying the immune response to SARS-CoV-2, is where the repertoires were released. Nearly every sample came with metadata listing a de-identified subject ID, COVID-19 status, age in years and sex. Here is what the overall study found, with its caveats: The quantity of clinical and demographic metadata differed by source and by participant and was supplied without curation.

The immunoSEQ Assay, a bias-controlled multiplex PCR, was used to amplify TCRbeta CDR3 regions from genomic DNA. The paper's data handling went like this. Within the assay, amplification of reference gene primers was used to estimate how many nucleated cells each sample contained. To quantify the absolute abundance of each unique TCRbeta CDR3 rearrangement, sequence reads were collapsed and filtered. For each sample, productive Simpson clonality was calculated by taking the square root of Simpson's diversity index across productive rearrangements. Drawn from immuneACCESS, this table holds only the in-frame rearrangements with V and J called that TCRdb kept. Clones are partly lost; checked studies trace under half to an unresolved V gene and leave the rest unexplained. The DNA gave D and trimming, while V, J and clone size come from that table. The table for this sample lists over 250,000 clones; about 88% of them were counted only once. The ten largest clones add up to around 2% of the sample.

The CDR3 starts with the cysteine, ends with the phenylalanine, and has 16 residues. Only the CDR3 DNA is retained, 48 bases long and in frame from the first base. Via the germline V gene (reference sequence), CDR1 is SEHNR and CDR2 FQNEAQ. Relative to germline, V is 1 base shorter and J is 3 bases shorter, with 13 bases between their ends. The receptor was derived from a woman in her sixties or seventies in a cohort exposed to, infected with or recovered from COVID-19 (not recorded which). Recombination linked TRBV7-9 to TRBJ1-5, with the D gene not clear enough to name. Sequenced material: PBMCs or T cells enriched from blood (not recorded which). This receptor carries the CDR3 CASSLGSNRANQPQHF. The bases read TGTGCCAGCAGCTTAGGATCAAACCGCGCCAATCAGCCCCAGCATTTT.